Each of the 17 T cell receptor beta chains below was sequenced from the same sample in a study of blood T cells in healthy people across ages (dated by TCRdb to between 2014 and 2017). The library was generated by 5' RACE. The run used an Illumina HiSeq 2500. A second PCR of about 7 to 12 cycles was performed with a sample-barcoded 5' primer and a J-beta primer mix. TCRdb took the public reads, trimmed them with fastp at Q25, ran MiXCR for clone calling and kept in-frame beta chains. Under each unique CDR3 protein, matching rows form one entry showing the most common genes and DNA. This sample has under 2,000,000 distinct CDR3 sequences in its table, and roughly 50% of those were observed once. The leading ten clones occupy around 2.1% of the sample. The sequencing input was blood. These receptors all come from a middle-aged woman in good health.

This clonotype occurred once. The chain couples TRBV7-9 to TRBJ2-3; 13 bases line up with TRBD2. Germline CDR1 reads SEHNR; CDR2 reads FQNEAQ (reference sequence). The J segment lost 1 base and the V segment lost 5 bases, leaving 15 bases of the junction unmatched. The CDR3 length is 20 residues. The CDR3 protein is CASSRTQMSGTSGGTDTQYF. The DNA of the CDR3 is TGTGCCAGCAGCCGTACGCAAATGAGCGGGACTAGCGGGGGCACAGATACGCAGTATTTT.

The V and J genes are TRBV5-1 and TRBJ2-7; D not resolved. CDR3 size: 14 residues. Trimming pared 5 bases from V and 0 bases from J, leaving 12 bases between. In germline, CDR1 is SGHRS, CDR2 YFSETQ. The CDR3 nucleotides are TGCGCCAGCAGAACAGTCAGGATCTCCTACGAGCAGTACTTC. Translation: CASRTVRISYEQYF.

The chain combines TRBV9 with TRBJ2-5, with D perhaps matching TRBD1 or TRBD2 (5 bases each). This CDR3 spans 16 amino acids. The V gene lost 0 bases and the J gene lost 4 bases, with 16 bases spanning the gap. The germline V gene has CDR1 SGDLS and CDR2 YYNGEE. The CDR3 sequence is CASSVVGSMRGETQYF. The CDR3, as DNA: TGTGCCAGCAGCGTAGTCGGCTCCATGAGGGGAGAGACCCAGTACTTC.

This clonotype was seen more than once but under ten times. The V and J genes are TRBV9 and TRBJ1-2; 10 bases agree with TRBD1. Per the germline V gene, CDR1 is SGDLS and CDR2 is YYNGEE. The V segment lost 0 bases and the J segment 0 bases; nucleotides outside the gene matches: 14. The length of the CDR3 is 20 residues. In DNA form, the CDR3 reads TGTGCCAGCAGCGTAGGGATTAGGCCGGGACAGGGGATTTCTAACTATGGCTACACCTTC. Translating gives CASSVGIRPGQGISNYGYTF.

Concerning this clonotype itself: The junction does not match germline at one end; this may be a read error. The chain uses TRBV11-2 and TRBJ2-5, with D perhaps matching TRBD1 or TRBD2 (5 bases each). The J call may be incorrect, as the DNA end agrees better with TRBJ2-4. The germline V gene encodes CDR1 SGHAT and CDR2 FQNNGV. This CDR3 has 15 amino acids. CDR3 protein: CASSLDLGTRNIQYF. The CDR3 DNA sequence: TGTGCCAGCAGTTTAGATCTCGGGACCCGCAACATTCAGTACTTC.

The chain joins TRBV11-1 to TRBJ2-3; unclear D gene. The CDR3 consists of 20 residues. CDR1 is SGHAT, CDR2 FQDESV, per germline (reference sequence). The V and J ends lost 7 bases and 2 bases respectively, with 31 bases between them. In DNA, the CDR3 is TGTGCCAGCACCTTCGGAATCCTGTCCCGTGATCGCCCCCACACAGATACGCAGTATTTT. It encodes CASTFGILSRDRPHTDTQYF.

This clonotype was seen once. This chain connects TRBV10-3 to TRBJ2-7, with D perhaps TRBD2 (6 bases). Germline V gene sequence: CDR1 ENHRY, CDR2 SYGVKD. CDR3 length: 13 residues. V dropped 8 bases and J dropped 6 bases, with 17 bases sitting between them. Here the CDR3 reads CAIGWGGGSEQYF. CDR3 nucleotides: TGTGCCATCGGCTGGGGTGGGGGGAGCGAGCAGTACTTC.

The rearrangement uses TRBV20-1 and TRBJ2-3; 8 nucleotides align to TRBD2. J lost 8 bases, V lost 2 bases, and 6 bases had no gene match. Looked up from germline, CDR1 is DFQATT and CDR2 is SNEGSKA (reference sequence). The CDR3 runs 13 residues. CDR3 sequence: CSARHSGESTQYF. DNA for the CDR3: TGCAGTGCTAGACATAGCGGGGAGAGTACGCAGTATTTT.

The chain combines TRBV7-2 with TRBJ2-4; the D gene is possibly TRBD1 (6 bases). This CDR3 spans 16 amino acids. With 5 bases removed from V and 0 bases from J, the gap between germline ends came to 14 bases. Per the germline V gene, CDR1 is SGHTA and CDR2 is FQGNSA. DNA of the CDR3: TGTGCCAGCAGCCCTCAGGGGTCCGTAGCCAAAAACATTCAGTACTTC. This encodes CASSPQGSVAKNIQYF.

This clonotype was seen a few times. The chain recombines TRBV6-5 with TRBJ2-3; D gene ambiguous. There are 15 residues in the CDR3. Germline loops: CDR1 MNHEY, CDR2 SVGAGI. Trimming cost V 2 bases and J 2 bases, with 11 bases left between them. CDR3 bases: TGTGCCAGCAGTTACATTGGCAGTTCCACAGATACGCAGTATTTT. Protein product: CASSYIGSSTDTQYF.

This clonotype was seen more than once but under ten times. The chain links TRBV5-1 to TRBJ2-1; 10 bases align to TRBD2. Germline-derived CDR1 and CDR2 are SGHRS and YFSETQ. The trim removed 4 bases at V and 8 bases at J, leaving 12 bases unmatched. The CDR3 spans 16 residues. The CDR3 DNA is TGCGCCAGCAGCCTGACTCCCGGGACTAGCGCTTATGAGCAGTTCTTC. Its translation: CASSLTPGTSAYEQFF.

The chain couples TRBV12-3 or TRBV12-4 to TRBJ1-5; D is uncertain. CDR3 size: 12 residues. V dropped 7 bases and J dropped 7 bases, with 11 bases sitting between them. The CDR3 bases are TGTGCCAGCATGGCGGCGAAGCAGCCCCAGCATTTT. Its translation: CASMAAKQPQHF.

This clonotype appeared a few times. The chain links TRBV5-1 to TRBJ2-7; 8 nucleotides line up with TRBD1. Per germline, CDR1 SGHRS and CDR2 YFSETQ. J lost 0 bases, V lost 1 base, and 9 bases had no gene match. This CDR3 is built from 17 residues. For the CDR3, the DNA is TGCGCCAGCAGCTTGACTCTGACAGGGGCTAGCTCCTACGAGCAGTACTTC. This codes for CASSLTLTGASSYEQYF.

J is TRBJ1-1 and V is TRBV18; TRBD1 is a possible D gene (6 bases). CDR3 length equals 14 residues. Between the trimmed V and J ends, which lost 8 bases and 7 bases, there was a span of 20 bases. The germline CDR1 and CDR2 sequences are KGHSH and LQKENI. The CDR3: CASLRNPGQYEAFF. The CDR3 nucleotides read TGTGCCAGCCTACGGAATCCCGGACAGTATGAAGCTTTCTTT. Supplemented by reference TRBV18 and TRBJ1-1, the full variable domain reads NAGVMQNPRHLVRRRGQEARLRCSPMKGHSHVYWYRQLPEEGLKFMVYLQKENIIDESGMPKERFSAEFPKEGPSILRIQQVVRGDSAAYFCASLRNPGQYEAFFGQGTRLTVV.

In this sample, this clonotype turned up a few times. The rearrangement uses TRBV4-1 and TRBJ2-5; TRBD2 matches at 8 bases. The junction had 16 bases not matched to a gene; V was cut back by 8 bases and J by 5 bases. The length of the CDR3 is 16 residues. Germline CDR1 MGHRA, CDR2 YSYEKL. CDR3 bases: TGCGCCAGCGGGCGGGAGGCCACCAACCGATTGGAGACCCAGTACTTC. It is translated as CASGREATNRLETQYF.

The CDR3 loop is CATSQLGDTQYF. Here the CDR3 DNA reads TGTGCCACCAGCCAACTCGGGGATACGCAGTATTTT. V is TRBV24-1 and J is TRBJ2-3, with D hard to call. Trimming pared 7 bases from V and 6 bases from J, leaving 10 bases between. Germline CDR1 is KGHDR and CDR2 is SFDVKD. The CDR3 length is 12 residues.

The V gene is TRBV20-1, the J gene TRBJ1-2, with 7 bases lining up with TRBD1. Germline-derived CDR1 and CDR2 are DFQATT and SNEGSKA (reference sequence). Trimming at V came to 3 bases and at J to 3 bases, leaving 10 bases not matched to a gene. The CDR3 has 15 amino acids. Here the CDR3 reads CSARSTGSYYYGYTF. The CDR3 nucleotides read TGCAGTGCTAGGTCGACAGGGAGTTACTACTATGGCTACACCTTC.